What follows are 28 T cell receptor beta chains derived from one specimen sequenced in a study of cytomegalovirus exposure and HLA in healthy donors. The PCR contained 60 Vbeta and 13 Jbeta primers. Sequenced by immunoSEQ multiplex PCR; TCRdb stores in-frame clones only, minus some. This table holds about 70,000 clones, about 70% found once. Sequences were obtained from PBMCs. The receptors were gathered from a woman between 25 and 40 years old in good health and CMV-seronegative.

J is TRBJ1-3 and V is TRBV6-5, with TRBD1 identical over 9 bases. Germline-derived CDR1 and CDR2 are MNHEY and SVGAGI. V shed 6 bases and J 4 bases; nucleotides not matched to a gene: 7. The CDR3 consists of 15 residues. This chain's CDR3 is CASRKTGTGGNTIYF. The CDR3 DNA sequence: TGTGCCAGCAGAAAGACCGGGACAGGGGGAAACACCATATATTTT.

The chain uses TRBV28 and TRBJ1-2; D is ambiguous. The CDR3 has 13 residues. From germline, CDR1 is MDHEN and CDR2 SYDVKM. V lost 3 bases, J lost 2 bases, and 7 bases lay in between. The CDR3 DNA is TGTGCCAGCAGTTTTAACCTAAACTATGGCTACACCTTC. This encodes CASSFNLNYGYTF.

This clone was detected only a few times. The chain's CDR3 is CAWDTGINGQPQHF. The CDR3 DNA reads TGTGCCTGGGATACAGGGATTAATGGTCAGCCCCAGCATTTT. V usage is TRBV30 and J usage is TRBJ1-5; maybe TRBD1 (6 bases). CDR3 length equals 14 residues. Germline CDR1 is GTSNPN and CDR2 is SVGIG (reference sequence). Trimming left V 5 bases short and J 6 bases short, with 17 bases between.

The chain recombines TRBV7-3 with TRBJ2-3; 8 nucleotides match TRBD1. The J segment lost 6 bases and the V segment lost 6 bases, leaving 8 bases of the junction unmatched. The CDR3 is made up of 14 amino acids. Per germline, CDR1 SGHTA and CDR2 FQGTGA. The CDR3 is CASSYDRGLDTQYF. In DNA, the CDR3 is TGTGCCAGCAGTTACGACAGGGGTTTGGATACGCAGTATTTT.

The rearrangement joins TRBV6-1 to TRBJ1-2; D perhaps matches TRBD1 (6 bases). The CDR3 extends over 15 amino acids. The germline CDR1 and CDR2 sequences are MNHNS and SASEGT. Trimming removed 7 bases at V and 3 bases at J, with 18 bases between. CDR3 nucleotides: TGTGCCAGCAACTCCGTTAGGACAGTAGACTATGGCTACACCTTC. Translating gives CASNSVRTVDYGYTF.

V gene TRBV6-5 combines with J gene TRBJ2-7; tentatively, D is TRBD1 (5 bases). Between the trimmed V and J ends, which lost 0 bases and 3 bases, there was a span of 12 bases. CDR3 length: 15 residues. Germline V lookup: CDR1 MNHEY, CDR2 SVGAGI. This CDR3 is CASSYSWAGNYEQYF. In DNA, the CDR3 is TGTGCCAGCAGTTACTCTTGGGCAGGGAACTACGAGCAGTACTTC.

The chain combines TRBV7-3 with TRBJ2-3, with 8 bases lining up with TRBD2. V dropped 6 bases and J dropped 4; count of bases not matched to a gene: 6. The length of the CDR3 is 14 residues. Per the germline V gene, CDR1 is SGHTA and CDR2 is FQGTGA. The CDR3 DNA reads as TGTGCCAGCAGTTCGGGACTAGGCGCAGATACGCAGTATTTT. It yields the protein CASSSGLGADTQYF.

This clone has only one observation. The chain has TRBV27 and TRBJ2-5; the match to TRBD1 covers 9 bases. V shed 5 bases, J shed 2 bases, and the junction held 6 bases outside the gene matches. There are 15 residues in the CDR3. Looked up from germline, CDR1 is MNHEY and CDR2 is SMNVEV (reference sequence). CDR3 residues: CASSPPGQGQETQYF. The CDR3 DNA is TGTGCCAGCAGTCCTCCGGGACAGGGTCAAGAGACCCAGTACTTC.

The chain links TRBV6-5 to TRBJ2-7, with D possibly matching TRBD1 (6 bases). The germline V and J ends were trimmed by 3 bases and 0 bases, with 9 bases remaining between them. From germline, CDR1 is MNHEY and CDR2 SVGAGI. This CDR3 region has 14 residues. CDR3 residues: CASSYTGPSYEQYF. For the CDR3, the DNA is TGTGCCAGCAGTTATACAGGGCCCTCCTACGAGCAGTACTTC.

CDR3 loop: CASSPDTGGANYEQYF. In DNA, the CDR3 is TGCGCCAGCAGCCCGGATACAGGGGGCGCGAACTACGAGCAGTACTTC. V usage is TRBV5-1 and J usage is TRBJ2-7, with 9 positions matching TRBD1. With 4 bases clipped from V and 3 bases from J, the junction kept 11 bases outside the gene matches. Germline CDR1 is SGHRS and CDR2 is YFSETQ. This CDR3 spans 16 amino acids.

This chain uses TRBV25-1 with TRBJ2-3, with 8 nucleotides matching TRBD1. The CDR3 runs 17 residues. Germline V gene data show CDR1 as MGHDK and CDR2 as SYGVNS. V gave up 0 bases and J gave up 6 bases; unmatched junction bases: 11. Here the CDR3 DNA reads TGTGCCAGCAGTGAATATTGGGCAGGGGGCCGGTGGGATACGCAGTATTTT. It yields the protein CASSEYWAGGRWDTQYF.

CDR3 in amino acids: CASSRGPAPDTQYF. The CDR3 DNA reads as TGTGCCAGCAGTAGAGGTCCCGCCCCAGATACGCAGTATTTT. The chain has TRBV27 and TRBJ2-3; unclear D gene. Germline V CDR1 and CDR2: MNHEY, SMNVEV (reference sequence). This CDR3 has 14 residues. The V end lost 5 bases, the J end lost 4 bases, and 13 bases lay between the germline ends.

V is TRBV7-9 and J is TRBJ1-4; the D is unclear. This CDR3 is 14 amino acids long. V lost 2 bases to trimming and J lost 4 bases, with 8 bases between them. Looked up from germline, CDR1 is SEHNR and CDR2 is FQNEAQ (reference sequence). CDR3 protein: CASSLPILNEKLFF. CDR3 in DNA: TGTGCCAGCAGCTTACCGATACTTAATGAAAAACTGTTTTTT.

The V and J genes are TRBV6-5 and TRBJ1-4, with TRBD1 matching over 11 bases. Trimming at V came to 8 bases and at J to 6 bases, leaving 2 bases not matched to a gene. This CDR3 has 13 residues. Looked up from germline, CDR1 is MNHEY and CDR2 is SVGAGI. The CDR3 coding sequence is TGTGCCAGCGGACAGGGGGCTTATGAAAAACTGTTTTTT. This codes for CASGQGAYEKLFF.

This chain joins TRBV19 and TRBJ1-4; D is perhaps TRBD1 (6 bases). CDR1 LNHDA and CDR2 SQIVND come from the germline V gene (reference sequence). Trimming left V 3 bases short and J 3 bases short, with 11 bases between. The CDR3 runs to 15 residues. The CDR3 loop is CASSIRTVSNEKLFF. In DNA form, the CDR3 reads TGTGCCAGTAGTATTCGGACAGTATCTAATGAAAAACTGTTTTTT.

This clone was seen just once. The J gene is TRBJ2-1, the V gene TRBV29-1, with TRBD2 matching 7 bases. With V trimmed by 8 bases and J by 5 bases, 9 bases remained unmatched. Per the germline V gene, CDR1 is SQVTM and CDR2 is ANQGSEA. The CDR3 loop spans 13 amino acids. The CDR3 bases are TGCAGCATGTGTCCTAGCGGTGACAATGAGCAGTTCTTC. Its protein is CSMCPSGDNEQFF.

The V and J genes are TRBV23-1 and TRBJ1-1; 8 positions match TRBD1. TRBV23-1 is an open reading frame whose function is uncertain. CDR3 length: 13 residues. With 4 bases clipped from V and 4 bases from J, the junction kept 2 bases outside the gene matches. In DNA form, the CDR3 reads TGCGCCAGCAGTCCTACAGGGGGCACTGAAGCTTTCTTT. Protein product: CASSPTGGTEAFF.

The genes are TRBV4-3 and TRBJ2-3, with D possibly matching TRBD1 (5 bases). Germline V gene lookup returns CDR1 LGHNA and CDR2 YSLEER. V was clipped by 2 bases and J by 2 bases, with 14 bases between them. The CDR3 spans 16 residues. The DNA for the CDR3 is TGCGCCAGCAGCCAAAGCCCGACAGCCTACACAGATACGCAGTATTTT. This encodes CASSQSPTAYTDTQYF.

V usage is TRBV4-2 and J usage is TRBJ2-5; D may be TRBD2 (7 bases). Looked up from germline, CDR1 is LGHNA and CDR2 is YNFKEQ. This CDR3 is built from 15 residues. V lost 4 bases and J 6 bases, leaving 18 bases between the germline ends. The CDR3 nucleotides read TGTGCCAGCAGCCTCGAGGGGGGGGAGGTGAAGACCCAGTACTTC. Amino acid sequence: CASSLEGGEVKTQYF.

This chain connects TRBV5-1 to TRBJ1-5; 8 bases agree with TRBD1. Germline CDR1 SGHRS, CDR2 YFSETQ. With V trimmed by 0 bases and J by 11 bases, 4 bases remained unmatched. The CDR3 covers 13 residues. CDR3 residues: CASSLGQGKAQHF. The DNA of the CDR3 is TGCGCCAGCAGCTTGGGACAGGGGAAGGCCCAGCATTTT.

The chain joins TRBV30 to TRBJ2-7; 11 bases map to TRBD1. The junction had 9 bases not matched to a gene; V was cut back by 4 bases and J by 7 bases. The CDR3 spans 14 residues. Germline V gives CDR1 GTSNPN, CDR2 SVGIG (reference sequence). CDR3 amino acids: CAWNTGTGGREQYF. The DNA of the CDR3 is TGTGCCTGGAACACCGGGACAGGGGGACGGGAGCAGTACTTC.

The V call is TRBV30, the J call TRBJ2-7; D perhaps matches TRBD1 (6 bases). This CDR3 is built from 16 residues. Germline CDR1 GTSNPN, CDR2 SVGIG (reference sequence). Between the trimmed V and J ends, which lost 1 base and 6 bases, there was a span of 22 bases. The CDR3 coding sequence is TGTGCCTGGAGTGAGACCCGGACAGCCTCTACGGTCGAGCAGTACTTC. Its translation: CAWSETRTASTVEQYF.

The sample holds a few counts of this clone. The chain carries TRBV19 and TRBJ2-5, with 7 nucleotides matching TRBD2. V was pared by 6 bases and J by 14 bases, with 12 bases of the junction left unmatched. CDR1 is LNHDA and CDR2 is SQIVND in the germline V gene (reference sequence). The CDR3 runs to 12 residues. This CDR3 is CASRSGREKAYF. CDR3 sequence (DNA): TGTGCCAGTAGATCGGGGCGGGAGAAAGCTTACTTC.

V is TRBV9 and J is TRBJ1-3, with TRBD1 identical over 7 bases. The trim removed 3 bases at V and 2 bases at J, leaving 2 bases unmatched. Germline V gene lookup returns CDR1 SGDLS and CDR2 YYNGEE. CDR3 length: 14 amino acids. The DNA of the CDR3 is TGTGCCAGCAGCGCCACAGGGGCTGGAAACACCATATATTTT. This translates into CASSATGAGNTIYF.

This sequence joins TRBV7-6 and TRBJ1-1, with a possible D match to TRBD1 (5 bases). Trimming stripped 1 base from V and 4 bases from J, with 13 bases between. The CDR3 consists of 15 residues. Germline lookup yields CDR1 SGHVS and CDR2 FNYEAQ. CDR3 DNA sequence: TGTGCCAGCAGCTTAGGGGGGGAGAAGGGCACTGAAGCTTTCTTT. Protein sequence: CASSLGGEKGTEAFF.

The chain links TRBV29-1 to TRBJ1-1, with TRBD1 matching over 9 bases. After removal of 6 bases from V and 2 bases from J, the junction contained 4 bases not matched to a gene. The CDR3 sequence is 13 residues long. Per germline, CDR1 SQVTM and CDR2 ANQGSEA. CDR3 in amino acids: CSVNRGRNTEAFF. CDR3 DNA sequence: TGCAGCGTCAACAGGGGGCGCAACACTGAAGCTTTCTTT.

The chain combines TRBV9 with TRBJ2-3, with 10 bases matching TRBD1. V dropped 4 bases and J dropped 5; count of bases not matched to a gene: 7. Germline V CDR1 and CDR2: SGDLS, YYNGEE. The CDR3 covers 15 residues. The CDR3 coding sequence is TGTGCCAGCAGCCCCACACGGACAGGGGGAGATACGCAGTATTTT. Translating it yields CASSPTRTGGDTQYF.

The chain uses TRBV2 and TRBJ1-2; 7 nucleotides line up with TRBD1. CDR1 is SNHLY, CDR2 FYNNEI, per germline. V lost 8 bases to trimming and J lost 8 bases; unmatched junction nucleotides: 17. The CDR3 consists of 15 residues. In DNA form, the CDR3 reads TGTGCCAGCCTGTTGGGGACAGCGAGCGCGTGGGGCTACACCTTC. This gives the protein CASLLGTASAWGYTF.